Only one count was recorded for the clone carrying this T cell receptor beta chain. Antigen unknown. This CDR3 region has 12 residues. With 0 bases removed from V and 4 bases from J, the gap between germline ends came to 5 bases. Germline CDR1 reads SGHNT; CDR2 reads YYREEE (reference sequence). Here immunoSEQ multiplex PCR was the method, and the copy in TCRdb shows in-frame clones only, minus some. Of around 72,000 clones detected, about 86% appear once; the ten largest clones hold roughly 2.9%. The data were obtained in a study of OX40 agonist ivuxolimab in advanced cancers. About the research overall: The dose of intravenous ivuxolimab that patients received every 2 weeks ranged from 0.01 to 10 mg/kg. Partial responses were achieved by three patients, of whom one had hepatocellular carcinoma and two had cutaneous melanoma. Study conclusions and caveats: Among expanded peripheral T cells, antigen specificity went undetermined.

This material consisted of CD4+ or CD8+ T cells sorted from blood, taken in a trial of the OX40 agonist ivuxolimab. This receptor was taken from an adult with an advanced solid tumor such as melanoma, head and neck, liver or kidney cancer. The chain joins TRBV5-4 to TRBJ2-7, with no clear D. The CDR3: CASSLERYEQYF. The CDR3 DNA sequence: TGTGCCAGCAGCTTGGAGAGGTACGAGCAGTACTTC.